This TCR beta chain stems from a study of blood T cells in healthy people across ages. This CDR3 region has 15 residues. Per the germline V gene, CDR1 is SGDLS and CDR2 is YYNGEE. With 0 bases removed from V and 8 bases from J, the gap between germline ends came to 14 bases. With a J-beta primer mix and a sample-barcoded 5' primer, a second PCR ran roughly 6 to 11 cycles. One entry per CDR3 protein results from TCRdb running MiXCR on the 5' RACE reads. The sample lists 710,000 or so distinct CDR3 sequences; 22% were seen once. This clonotype has just one count. Sequenced sample: blood. The clonotype comes from a man in his 70s in good health. V gene TRBV9 combines with J gene TRBJ1-4; D is unclear. CDR3 DNA: TGTGCCAGCAGCGTAGACGGCGGCGTCCGGGAAAAACTGTTTTTT. Translation: CASSVDGGVREKLFF.